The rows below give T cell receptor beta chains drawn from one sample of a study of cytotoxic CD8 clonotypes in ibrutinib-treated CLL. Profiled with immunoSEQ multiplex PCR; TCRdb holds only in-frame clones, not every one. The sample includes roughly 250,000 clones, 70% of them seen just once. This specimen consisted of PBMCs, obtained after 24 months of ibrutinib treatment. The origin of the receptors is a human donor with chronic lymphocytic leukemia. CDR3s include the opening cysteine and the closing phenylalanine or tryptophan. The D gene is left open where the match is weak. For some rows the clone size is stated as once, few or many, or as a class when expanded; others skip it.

TGTGCCAGCAGCTGGGCAGCGAGCTCCTACAATGAGCAGTTCTTC	CASSWAASSYNEQFF	TRBV9	TRBJ2-1	-	-
TGCGCCAGCAAGGAGACCCAGTACTTC	CASKETQYF	TRBV23-1	TRBJ2-5	-	-
TGTGCCAGCAGCTTGGGTCGACTAGCGGAGTACAATGAGCAGTTCTTC	CASSLGRLAEYNEQFF	TRBV5-4	TRBJ2-1	TRBD2	once
TGTGCCAGCAGTGACGGACAGAATCAGCCCCAGCATTTT	CASSDGQNQPQHF	TRBV9	TRBJ1-5	-	-
TGTGCCAGCAGTTTCACAGGGGGCCTCTACGAGCAGTACTTC	CASSFTGGLYEQYF	TRBV27	TRBJ2-7	TRBD1	-
TGTGCCTGGAGTGTACGGTGGTTCGGGACTAATGAAAAACTGTTTTTT	CAWSVRWFGTNEKLFF	TRBV30	TRBJ1-4	-	-
TGTGCCAGCAGCTTGGCAGCTAGTGACAGCAATGAGCAGTTCTTC	CASSLAASDSNEQFF	TRBV5-5	TRBJ2-1	-	-
TGTGCCTGGAGTGTAGCCGGGGGTCAGCCCCAGCATTTT	CAWSVAGGQPQHF	TRBV30	TRBJ1-5	-	few
TGTGCCAGCAGTCCACTAGCGGTAAACACCTACGAGCAGTACTTC	CASSPLAVNTYEQYF	TRBV28	TRBJ2-7	TRBD2	-
TGTGCCAGCAGCTTGGTACCCGAGACCCAGTACTTC	CASSLVPETQYF	TRBV5-4	TRBJ2-5	-	-
TGTGCCAGCAGCATCTTAGCGGGAGCATCCCCGAAAAATGAGCAGTTCTTC	CASSILAGASPKNEQFF	TRBV11-2	TRBJ2-1	TRBD2	-
TGCGCCAGCAGCAATACAGATTACGAGCAGTACTTC	CASSNTDYEQYF	TRBV5-1	TRBJ2-7	-	-
TGTGCCAGCAGCGCCAATTGGGCGGGGGAGCAGTACTTC	CASSANWAGEQYF	TRBV11-2	TRBJ2-7	-	-
TGTGCCAGCAGCGTTCGGGGAGGGGATTACGAGCAGTACTTC	CASSVRGGDYEQYF	TRBV9	TRBJ2-7	TRBD2	-
TGTGCCAGCAGCGTAGACAGCGGGAGTAACATTCAGTACTTC	CASSVDSGSNIQYF	TRBV9	TRBJ2-4	TRBD2	few
TGCGCCAGCAGCCAGGCGGGGTCCGGCCAAGAGACCCAGTACTTC	CASSQAGSGQETQYF	TRBV4-3	TRBJ2-5	-	-
TGTGCCAGCAGCTTTGGGGGATCCTACGAGCAGTACTTC	CASSFGGSYEQYF	TRBV11-3	TRBJ2-7	-	-
TGTGCCAGCAGCCAACATACAGCCCAGGGGTACGAGCAGTACTTC	CASSQHTAQGYEQYF	TRBV14	TRBJ2-7	-	-
TGTGCCACCAGCAGATCCGGGGGGTCCCACTACGAGCAGTACTTC	CATSRSGGSHYEQYF	TRBV15	TRBJ2-7	TRBD2	-
TGTGCCAGCAGCGTAGAACAGGCGCATGACGAGCAGTACTTC	CASSVEQAHDEQYF	TRBV9	TRBJ2-7	-	-
TGTGCCAGCAGTTTGAGATTAGCGGGAGGGCTTGGCACCGGGGAGCTGTTTTTT	CASSLRLAGGLGTGELFF	TRBV27	TRBJ2-2	TRBD2	-
TGTGCCAGCAGCGTTAAACCGGGACTAGCGGGAGGTGGGCAAGAGACCCAGTACTTC	CASSVKPGLAGGGQETQYF	TRBV9	TRBJ2-5	TRBD2	-
TGTGCCAGTAGTATACGGACTTCCCTCAATGAGCAGTTCTTC	CASSIRTSLNEQFF	TRBV19	TRBJ2-1	-	once
TGTGCCAGCAGCCCGAGCCACGGGACTAGCGGGTTTGGGAGCACAGATACGCAGTATTTT	CASSPSHGTSGFGSTDTQYF	TRBV7-3	TRBJ2-3	TRBD2	few
TGTGCCACCAGCAGAGATACGGGTACGCAGTATTTT	CATSRDTGTQYF	TRBV15	TRBJ2-3	-	-
TGTGCCAGCAGAGCCCGGGACATCTCCTACGAGCAGTACTTC	CASRARDISYEQYF	TRBV6-5	TRBJ2-7	-	-
TGTGCCAGCAGTTTCAATTGGGAGGGCAATCAGCCCCAGCATTTT	CASSFNWEGNQPQHF	TRBV27	TRBJ1-5	-	-
TGTGCCTGGAGTGGAACAGATACGCAGTATTTT	CAWSGTDTQYF	TRBV30	TRBJ2-3	-	few
TGTGCCAGCAGAGGGACTAGCGGGAGGATGAATGAGCAGTTCTTC	CASRGTSGRMNEQFF	TRBV6-5	TRBJ2-1	TRBD2	-
TGTGCCAGCTCACGGGCACATAGCAATCAGCCCCAGCATTTT	CASSRAHSNQPQHF	TRBV18	TRBJ1-5	-	few
TGTGCCAGCAGTTTTTCTAGCGGGGCATACAATGAGCAGTTCTTC	CASSFSSGAYNEQFF	TRBV28	TRBJ2-1	TRBD2	-
TGTGCCAGTAGTAGGATTTCCGGGACCGCGAATGGCTACACCTTC	CASSRISGTANGYTF	TRBV19	TRBJ1-2	-	-
TGTGCCAGCAGCCCCGAAGGGTGGGGGGCTTACAATGAGCAGTTCTTC	CASSPEGWGAYNEQFF	TRBV13	TRBJ2-1	-	-
TGTGCCAGCAGCTTAGTTGGACAGAGATCCTCTGGGGCCAACGTCCTGACTTTC	CASSLVGQRSSGANVLTF	TRBV7-2	TRBJ2-6	-	-
TGCGCCAGCAGTGCCGCGACCAGGCACGATGAGCAGTTCTTC	CASSAATRHDEQFF	TRBV10-2	TRBJ2-1	-	-
TGTGCTAGCAGCTTGGGAACTGACACTGAAGCTTTCTTT	CASSLGTDTEAFF	TRBV7-7	TRBJ1-1	-	once
TGCAGCGTTGAATCTGCAGGGGACTACGAGCAGTACTTC	CSVESAGDYEQYF	TRBV29-1	TRBJ2-7	-	-
TGTGCCAGCAGCTCCGACAGGGACGAGCAGTACTTC	CASSSDRDEQYF	TRBV28	TRBJ2-7	TRBD1	-
TGCGCCAGCAGCATTTTTCCAGGGGGCCAAGAGACCCAGTACTTC	CASSIFPGGQETQYF	TRBV5-1	TRBJ2-5	TRBD1	once
TGCAGCGGTGGGACAGGGACGGGTGGCGAGCAGTACTTC	CSGGTGTGGEQYF	TRBV29-1	TRBJ2-7	TRBD1	-
TGTGCCAGCTCGGAACTAGCGGGAGAGGGCGAGCAGTACTTC	CASSELAGEGEQYF	TRBV18	TRBJ2-7	TRBD2	-
TGTGCCAGCAGTGAATTTAGGGGTGTGACAGATACGCAGTATTTT	CASSEFRGVTDTQYF	TRBV6-1	TRBJ2-3	-	-
TGTGCCAGCAGTTTAATCCTAGGGGCGCGGGGGGAGCAGTACTTC	CASSLILGARGEQYF	TRBV28	TRBJ2-7	TRBD2	once
TGTGCCAGCGTTGAAATATGGGGGAGGACTGAAGCTTTCTTT	CASVEIWGRTEAFF	TRBV5-8	TRBJ1-1	-	-
TGTGCTAGCAGCTTAGGGAGTTACCAAGAGACCCAGTACTTC	CASSLGSYQETQYF	TRBV7-7	TRBJ2-5	-	-
TGTGCCAGTGACCCCGGGAGGGCGGGAATAGAAAAACTGTTTTTT	CASDPGRAGIEKLFF	TRBV6-1	TRBJ1-4	-	-